This T cell receptor (beta chain) stems from a study of identical twins. General study findings and limits: For out-of-frame beta sequences, excess twin sharing was weaker. Abundant cord blood beta clonotypes carried fewer insertions; memory repertoires showed none. Low generation probability was overrepresented in out-of-frame alpha sequences shared by twins. Rather than following the same donors, the conclusions depended on cross-sectional statistical analysis.

This clonotype was counted a few times. Antigen specificity is unknown. V was cut by 3 bases and J by 5 bases, with 9 bases left in between. CDR1 is SEHNR, CDR2 FQNEAQ, per germline (reference sequence). This CDR3 region has 13 residues. TCRdb re-analysed the 5' RACE reads in MiXCR, keeping a single row per CDR3 protein. The data show fewer than 650,000 distinct CDR3 sequences, roughly 9.9% seen once. These same data were also listed under a study on yellow fever vaccine responses in identical twins.

Sequenced material: PBMCs. The J gene is TRBJ2-3, the V gene TRBV7-9, with D possibly TRBD1 on 6 matching bases. The receptor was derived from a woman aged 18-29 years in good health. The DNA for the CDR3 is TGTGCCAGCAGCTTTACAGGGAAAGATACGCAGTATTTT. Amino acid sequence: CASSFTGKDTQYF.